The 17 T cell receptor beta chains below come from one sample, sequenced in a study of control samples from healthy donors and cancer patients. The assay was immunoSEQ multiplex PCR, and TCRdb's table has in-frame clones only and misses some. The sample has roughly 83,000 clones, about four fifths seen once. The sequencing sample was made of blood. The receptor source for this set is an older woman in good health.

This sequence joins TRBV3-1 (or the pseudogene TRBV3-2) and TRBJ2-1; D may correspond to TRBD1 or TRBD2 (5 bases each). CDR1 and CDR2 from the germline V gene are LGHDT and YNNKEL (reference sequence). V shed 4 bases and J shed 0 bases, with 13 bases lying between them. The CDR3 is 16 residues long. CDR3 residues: CASSPPGRRSYNEQFF. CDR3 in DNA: TGTGCCAGCAGCCCTCCGGGACGCCGCTCCTACAATGAGCAGTTCTTC.

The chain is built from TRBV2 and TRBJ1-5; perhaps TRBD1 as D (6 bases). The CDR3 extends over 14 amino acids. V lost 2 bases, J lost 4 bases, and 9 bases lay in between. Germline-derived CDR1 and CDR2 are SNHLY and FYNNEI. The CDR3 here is CASSEIGGNQPQHF. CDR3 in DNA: TGTGCCAGCAGTGAAATAGGGGGGAATCAGCCCCAGCATTTT.

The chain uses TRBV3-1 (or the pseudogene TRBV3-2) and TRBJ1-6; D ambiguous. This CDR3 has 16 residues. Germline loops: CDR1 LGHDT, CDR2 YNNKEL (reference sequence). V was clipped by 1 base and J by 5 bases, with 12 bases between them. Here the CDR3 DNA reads TGTGCCAGCAGCCAAGGTTCTGGGCAGGATAATTCACCCCTCCACTTT. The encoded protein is CASSQGSGQDNSPLHF.

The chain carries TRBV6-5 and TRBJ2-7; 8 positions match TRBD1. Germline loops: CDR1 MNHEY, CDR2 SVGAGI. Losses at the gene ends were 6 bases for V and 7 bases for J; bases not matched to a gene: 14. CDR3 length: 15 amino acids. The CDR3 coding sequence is TGTGCCAGCAGCCGCACCGGGACAGGCCGCGGGGAGCAGTACTTC. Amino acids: CASSRTGTGRGEQYF.

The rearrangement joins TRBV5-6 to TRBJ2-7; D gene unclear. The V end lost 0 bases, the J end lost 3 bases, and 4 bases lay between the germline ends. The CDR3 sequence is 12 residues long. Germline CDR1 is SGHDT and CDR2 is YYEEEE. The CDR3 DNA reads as TGTGCCAGCAGCTTGGTGGGCTACGAGCAGTACTTC. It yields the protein CASSLVGYEQYF.

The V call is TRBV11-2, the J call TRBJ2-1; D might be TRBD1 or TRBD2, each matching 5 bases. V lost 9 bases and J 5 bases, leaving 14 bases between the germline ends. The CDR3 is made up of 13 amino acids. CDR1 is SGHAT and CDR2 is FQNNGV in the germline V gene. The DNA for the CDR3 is TGTGCCAGTCTCCGGGACGGAAACAATGAGCAGTTCTTC. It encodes CASLRDGNNEQFF.

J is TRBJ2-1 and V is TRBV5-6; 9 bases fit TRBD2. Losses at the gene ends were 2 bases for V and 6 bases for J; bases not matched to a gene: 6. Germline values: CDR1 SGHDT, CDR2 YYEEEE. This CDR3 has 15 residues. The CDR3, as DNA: TGTGCCAGCAGCTTTATAGCTAGCGGGACCAATGAGCAGTTCTTC. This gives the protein CASSFIASGTNEQFF.

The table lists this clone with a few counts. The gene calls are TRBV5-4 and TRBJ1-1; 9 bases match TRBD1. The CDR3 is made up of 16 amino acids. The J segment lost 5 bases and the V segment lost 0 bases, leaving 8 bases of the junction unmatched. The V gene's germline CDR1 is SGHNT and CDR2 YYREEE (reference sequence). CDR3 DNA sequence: TGTGCCAGCAGCTTGGTCGGGACAGGGTTAGGAACTGAAGCTTTCTTT. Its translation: CASSLVGTGLGTEAFF.

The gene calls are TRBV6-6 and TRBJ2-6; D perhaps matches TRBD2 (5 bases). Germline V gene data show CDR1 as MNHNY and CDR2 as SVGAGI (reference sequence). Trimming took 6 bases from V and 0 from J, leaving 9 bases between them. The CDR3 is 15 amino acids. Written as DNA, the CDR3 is TGTGCCAGCAGCGGACTTACCTCTGGGGCCAACGTCCTGACTTTC. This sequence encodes CASSGLTSGANVLTF.

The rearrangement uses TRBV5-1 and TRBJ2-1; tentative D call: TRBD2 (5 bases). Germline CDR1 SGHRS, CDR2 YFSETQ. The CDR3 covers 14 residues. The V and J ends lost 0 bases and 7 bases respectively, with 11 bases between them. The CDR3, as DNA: TGCGCCAGCAGCTTGGCCGTTTCGGGGAATGAGCAGTTCTTC. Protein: CASSLAVSGNEQFF.

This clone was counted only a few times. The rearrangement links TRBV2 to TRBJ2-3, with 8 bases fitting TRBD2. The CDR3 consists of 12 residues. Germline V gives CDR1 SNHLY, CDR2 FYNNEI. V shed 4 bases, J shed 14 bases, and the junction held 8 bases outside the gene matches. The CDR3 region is CASSATGLGLYF. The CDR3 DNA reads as TGTGCCAGCAGTGCAACGGGACTAGGCTTGTATTTT.

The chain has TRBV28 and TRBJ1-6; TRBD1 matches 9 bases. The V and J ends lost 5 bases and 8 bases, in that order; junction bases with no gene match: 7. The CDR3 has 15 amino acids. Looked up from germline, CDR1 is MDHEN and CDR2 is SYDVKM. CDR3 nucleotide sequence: TGTGCCAGCAGTCCCGGGACAGGGAAATATTCACCCCTCCACTTT. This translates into CASSPGTGKYSPLHF.

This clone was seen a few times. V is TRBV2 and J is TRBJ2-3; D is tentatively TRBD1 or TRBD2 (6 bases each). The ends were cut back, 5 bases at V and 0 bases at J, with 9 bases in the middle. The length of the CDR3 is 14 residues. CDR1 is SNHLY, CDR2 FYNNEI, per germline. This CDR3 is CASSRGTSTDTQYF. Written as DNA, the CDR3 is TGTGCCAGCAGTCGGGGGACAAGCACAGATACGCAGTATTTT. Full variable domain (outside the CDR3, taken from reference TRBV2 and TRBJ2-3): EPEVTQTPSHQVTQMGQEVILRCVPISNHLYFYWYRQILGQKVEFLVSFYNNEISEKSEIFDDQFSVERPDGSNFTLKIRSTKLEDSAMYFCASSRGTSTDTQYFGPGTRLTVL.

DNA for the CDR3: TGCAGCGTTGAAAACAGTGCCAAGGACGAGCAGTACTTC. Amino acid sequence: CSVENSAKDEQYF. The chain links TRBV29-1 to TRBJ2-7; D is ambiguous. Trimming pared 2 bases from V and 5 bases from J, leaving 13 bases between. The CDR3 extends over 13 amino acids. The germline gives CDR1 SQVTM, CDR2 ANQGSEA.

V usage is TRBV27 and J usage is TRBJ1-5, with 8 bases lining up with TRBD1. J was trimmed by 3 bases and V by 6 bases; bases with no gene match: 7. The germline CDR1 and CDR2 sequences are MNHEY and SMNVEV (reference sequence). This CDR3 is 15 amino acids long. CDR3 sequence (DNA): TGTGCCAGCAGAACCGCAGGGGGCTCCAATCAGCCCCAGCATTTT. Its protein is CASRTAGGSNQPQHF.

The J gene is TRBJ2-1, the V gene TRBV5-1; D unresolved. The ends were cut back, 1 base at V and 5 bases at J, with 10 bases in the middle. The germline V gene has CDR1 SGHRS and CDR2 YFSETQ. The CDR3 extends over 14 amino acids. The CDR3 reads CASSLRTEDNEQFF. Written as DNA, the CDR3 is TGCGCCAGCAGCTTGAGGACGGAAGACAATGAGCAGTTCTTC. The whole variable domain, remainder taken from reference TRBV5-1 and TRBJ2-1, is KAGVTQTPRYLIKTRGQQVTLSCSPISGHRSVSWYQQTPGQGLQFLFEYFSETQRNKGNFPGRFSGRQFSNSRSEMNVSTLELGDSALYLCASSLRTEDNEQFFGPGTRLTVL.

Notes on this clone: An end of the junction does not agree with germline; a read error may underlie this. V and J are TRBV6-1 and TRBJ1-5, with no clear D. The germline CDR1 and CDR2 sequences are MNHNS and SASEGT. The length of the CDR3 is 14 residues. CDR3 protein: CASSEGRVSQPQHF. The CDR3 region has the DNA TGTGCCAGCAGCGAAGGCCGGGTTAGTCAGCCCCAGCATTTT.